Listed below are T cell receptor beta chains from one sample, sequenced in a study of blood T cell repertoires in COVID-19. Generated by immunoSEQ multiplex PCR, the TCRdb table keeps only in-frame clones and is missing some. The sample has approximately 300,000 clones, around 86% seen once; the top ten hold roughly 1.6%. The material sequenced was peripheral blood. These receptors originate from a woman in her forties or fifties with acute or convalescent COVID-19. CDR3s include the opening cysteine and the closing phenylalanine or tryptophan. A D gene is named only where the DNA matches it firmly. Clone size appears in some rows only: once, few, many, or a class for an expanded clone.

abundance,len,v_gene,d_gene,j_gene,CDR3nt,CDR3aa
NA,15,TRBV19,TRBD1,TRBJ2-1,TGTGCCAGTAGTATTTCCGGGACAGGGGCCAATGAGCAGTTCTTC,CASSISGTGANEQFF
few,11,TRBV20-1,NA,TRBJ2-1,TGCAGTGCCCGCCGAGTCGATGAGCAGTTCTTC,CSARRVDEQFF
NA,11,TRBV15,NA,TRBJ1-2,TGTGCCACCGGGGGCGGGTATGGCTACACCTTC,CATGGGYGYTF
NA,16,TRBV16,NA,TRBJ1-5,TGTGCCAGCAGCCAATCCGAGGGATTAGGCAATCAGCCCCAGCATTTT,CASSQSEGLGNQPQHF
NA,19,TRBV7-9,NA,TRBJ2-6,TGTGCCAGCAGCCCCCTAATGGGCAGGGGCCTTGTTAGGGCCAACGTCCTGACTTTC,CASSPLMGRGLVRANVLTF
NA,15,TRBV7-2,TRBD1,TRBJ1-6,TGTGCCAGCAGCTTAAGGGGGCTTAATAATTCACCCCTCCACTTT,CASSLRGLNNSPLHF
NA,15,TRBV7-6,NA,TRBJ2-7,TGTGCCAGCAGCTTCAGACAGACGAATTTTTACGAGCAGTACTTC,CASSFRQTNFYEQYF
NA,14,TRBV5-6,NA,TRBJ2-5,TGTGCCAGCAGCTTCGCGGGCAACCAAGAGACCCAGTACTTC,CASSFAGNQETQYF
NA,15,TRBV27,NA,TRBJ1-2,TGTGCCAGCAGTTTCCGGTCTGAACCTAACTATGGCTACACCTTC,CASSFRSEPNYGYTF
NA,16,TRBV5-8,NA,TRBJ1-1,TGTGCCAGCAGCTTACGGACAAACGTAAAGAACACTGAAGCTTTCTTT,CASSLRTNVKNTEAFF
NA,17,TRBV14,NA,TRBJ2-5,TGTGCCAGCAGCCAAACCTTAGGAGCCCTCAGAGGGGAGACCCAGTACTTC,CASSQTLGALRGETQYF
once,15,TRBV7-8,NA,TRBJ2-7,TGTGCCAGCAGCTTAGCGGGAGAGGAATCCTACGAGCAGTACTTC,CASSLAGEESYEQYF
NA,13,TRBV20-1,NA,TRBJ1-5,TGCAGTGCTAGTGTCGGCGGCGATCGACCCCAGCATTTT,CSASVGGDRPQHF
NA,15,TRBV4-2,TRBD2,TRBJ2-7,TGTGCCAGCAGCCCGCTAGCGGGAGCAGCCTACGAGCAGTACTTC,CASSPLAGAAYEQYF
NA,14,TRBV19,TRBD2,TRBJ2-1,TGTGCCAGTAGGCCGACTAGCGGGCTGATTGAGCAGTTCTTC,CASRPTSGLIEQFF
once,15,TRBV3-1/TRBV3-2,TRBD2,TRBJ2-1,TGTGCCAGCAGCCAAAGCGGGATAGGTTACAATGAGCAGTTCTTC,CASSQSGIGYNEQFF